These T cell receptor beta chains were read from a single sample in a study of post-analysis software for immune sequencing data. Using its own MiXCR run on the PCR reads, TCRdb lists one record per CDR3 protein. The table has about 770,000 distinct CDR3 sequences, roughly 50% seen once. Sequencing was carried out using blood. The receptors come from a girl aged 10 to 17 with multiple sclerosis. CDR3s leave out the opening cysteine and the closing phenylalanine or tryptophan. D genes are given only for firm matches.

TRBD2 | TRBV4-1 | 14 | ASSHEGLADQETQY
NA | TRBV4-3 | 14 | ASSQRPPGQSSEQF
NA | TRBV18 | 15 | ASSPGAARGENQPQH
NA | TRBV20-1 | 9 | SARDRGGRF
TRBD2 | TRBV20-1 | 11 | SGEASGRETQY
NA | TRBV20-1 | 14 | SAREPLGSYNSPLH
NA | TRBV6-2/TRBV6-3 | 13 | ASLQLLTLTYEQY
TRBD1 | TRBV4-2 | 13 | ASSQEGGMGYGYT
NA | TRBV27 | 12 | ASSLSFGGNEQF
NA | TRBV9 | 15 | ASSTPTDSENTGELF
NA | TRBV20-1 | 10 | SARDRNYEQY
NA | TRBV11-3 | 10 | ASSTRAPEAF
TRBD1 | TRBV29-1 | 12 | SVEFQGANYGYT
TRBD1 | TRBV12-3/TRBV12-4 | 13 | ASSHPSGGSGGYT
NA | TRBV7-2 | 11 | ASSLRTTEKLF
TRBD2 | TRBV15 | 14 | ATSRRVGLASNEQF
NA | TRBV15 | 10 | ATSRGGRDQF
NA | TRBV6-5 | 11 | ASAFGGRTEAF
TRBD2 | TRBV20-1 | 13 | SARDNGRAFHEQY
NA | TRBV27 | 13 | ASSFFSSSYNEQF
NA | TRBV10-3 | 13 | AISETGGSNQPQH
NA | TRBV27 | 13 | ASSLVAGALTEQY
NA | TRBV29-1 | 9 | SGYDSYEQY
TRBD2 | TRBV20-1 | 12 | SAKTSGKADTQY
NA | TRBV27 | 11 | ASSLGGVTEAF
NA | TRBV12-3/TRBV12-4 | 11 | ASTHRVDQPQH
NA | TRBV10-3 | 10 | AISDPGFGAF
TRBD1 | TRBV7-2 | 13 | ASSLEQGSYSPLH
NA | TRBV7-9 | 12 | ASSPNTGPGEAF
NA | TRBV24-1 | 13 | ATSEGAFGHTEAF
NA | TRBV2 | 12 | ASGEVSSYNEQF
TRBD2 | TRBV5-1 | 12 | ASSGPGTSNEQF
TRBD1 | TRBV7-9 | 12 | ASTRDRGSYEQY
NA | TRBV27 | 13 | ASSLAGERDTEAF
NA | TRBV27 | 12 | ASSSLGSGYEQY
TRBD2 | TRBV28 | 14 | ASSSPSGSGLWEQY
NA | TRBV7-2 | 12 | ASSLFRSTDTQY
NA | TRBV24-1 | 14 | ATSDPVRQAQETQY
NA | TRBV29-1 | 11 | SVRGTPYNEQF
TRBD1 | TRBV7-6 | 13 | ASSGITGGADGYT
NA | TRBV5-1 | 13 | ASSRRQAAYNEQF
NA | TRBV15 | 14 | ATSREQAGPFYEQY
NA | TRBV7-2 | 11 | ASSSLAAYEQY
NA | TRBV11-2 | 13 | ASSIRSSGANVLT
NA | TRBV7-2 | 11 | ASSLGSSGEQY
NA | TRBV7-2 | 12 | ASSLAGEPHEQY
TRBD1 | TRBV15 | 13 | ATSGGQGHHNEQF
NA | TRBV20-1 | 12 | SAVLGGLQETQY
TRBD1 | TRBV12-3/TRBV12-4 | 13 | ASRGGQAPNQPQH